One sample yielded the 12 T cell receptor beta chains listed below, sequenced in a study of blood T cell repertoires in COVID-19. TCRdb keeps only in-frame clones here, not all; method: immunoSEQ multiplex PCR. Altogether roughly 200,000 clones are present, 70% to 90% being singletons, with the ten largest covering about a tenth. Sample: peripheral blood. These receptors were collected from a human donor with active or convalescent COVID-19. The donor label of this sample is uncertain.

The table lists this clone with a count of one. The chain combines TRBV7-2 with TRBJ1-4; TRBD1 matches at 9 bases. The germline CDR1 and CDR2 sequences are SGHTA and FQGNSA. The V and J ends lost 5 bases and 8 bases, in that order; junction bases with no gene match: 9. This CDR3 is 15 amino acids long. This CDR3 is CASSALGTGREKLFF. CDR3 sequence (DNA): TGTGCCAGCAGCGCTCTCGGGACAGGGCGGGAAAAACTGTTTTTT.

V is TRBV7-6 and J is TRBJ2-7; possible D gene TRBD2, 7 bases. CDR1 and CDR2 from the germline V gene are SGHVS and FNYEAQ. V dropped 3 bases and J dropped 3 bases, with 15 bases sitting between them. The CDR3 covers 15 residues. The CDR3: CASSFKGGELYEQYF. Here the CDR3 DNA reads TGTGCCAGCAGCTTCAAGGGGGGGGAGCTCTACGAGCAGTACTTC.

The V and J genes are TRBV7-9 and TRBJ2-1; no definite D call. Trimming stripped 5 bases from V and 4 bases from J, with 3 bases between. The germline V gene has CDR1 SEHNR and CDR2 FQNEAQ (reference sequence). The CDR3 has 11 residues. CDR3 sequence (DNA): TGTGCCAGCAGCCATTACAATGAGCAGTTCTTC. As protein: CASSHYNEQFF.

The chain couples TRBV27 to TRBJ1-1; 7 bases map to TRBD1. Losses at the gene ends were 5 bases for V and 4 bases for J; bases not matched to a gene: 7. This CDR3 contains 14 residues. CDR1 is MNHEY, CDR2 SMNVEV, per germline (reference sequence). DNA of the CDR3: TGTGCCAGCAGTGGTAGGACAGGAAGCACTGAAGCTTTCTTT. This codes for CASSGRTGSTEAFF.

The V call is TRBV11-2, the J call TRBJ1-3; D unresolved. CDR1 and CDR2 from the germline V gene are SGHAT and FQNNGV. V was cut by 5 bases and J by 0 bases, with 8 bases left in between. This CDR3 is 14 amino acids long. The CDR3 loop reads CASSQTNSGNTIYF. In DNA, the CDR3 is TGTGCCAGCAGCCAAACAAACTCTGGAAACACCATATATTTT.

The chain joins TRBV30 to TRBJ1-2, with D unclear. Trimming shortened V by 3 bases and J by 4 bases, and 9 bases separated the two germline ends. The CDR3 contains 12 residues. Looked up from germline, CDR1 is GTSNPN and CDR2 is SVGIG (reference sequence). CDR3 sequence reads: CAWSPLRYGYTF. The CDR3 bases are TGTGCCTGGAGCCCTCTGCGCTATGGCTACACCTTC.

V gene TRBV6-5 combines with J gene TRBJ2-7; D gene unclear. This CDR3 spans 14 amino acids. V lost 10 bases, J lost 1 base, and 17 bases lay in between. Germline CDR1 MNHEY, CDR2 SVGAGI. This CDR3 reads CATTIGPGSYEQYF. CDR3 DNA sequence: TGTGCCACCACCATCGGCCCCGGGTCCTACGAGCAGTACTTC.

The CDR3 protein is CATKPGQGMGGSGTEAFF. The DNA of the CDR3 is TGTGCCACCAAACCGGGACAGGGGATGGGGGGTAGCGGCACTGAAGCTTTCTTT. The gene calls are TRBV24-1 and TRBJ1-1; 10 bases align to TRBD1. CDR3 length: 18 residues. Germline values: CDR1 KGHDR, CDR2 SFDVKD. Unmatched junction bases numbered 18, after V lost 8 bases and J lost 4 bases.

This chain connects TRBV27 to TRBJ1-1, with D possibly matching TRBD1 (6 bases). Germline V lookup: CDR1 MNHEY, CDR2 SMNVEV (reference sequence). Deletions cut 4 bases from V and 11 bases from J, with 14 bases between. The CDR3 covers 12 residues. CDR3 residues: CASSSTGLLAFF. The DNA of the CDR3 is TGTGCCAGCAGTTCAACAGGGTTGTTGGCTTTCTTT.

The V and J genes are TRBV7-2 and TRBJ2-6; the D is unclear. With 2 bases removed from V and 0 bases from J, the gap between germline ends came to 5 bases. This CDR3 has 15 residues. Germline CDR1 SGHTA, CDR2 FQGNSA. In DNA form, the CDR3 reads TGTGCCAGCAGCTTATTTTACTCTGGGGCCAACGTCCTGACTTTC. Amino acid sequence: CASSLFYSGANVLTF.

This clone was picked up a small number of times. This rearrangement joins TRBV6-5 to TRBJ2-1; 7 nucleotides match TRBD1. The CDR3 sequence is 13 residues long. V gave up 6 bases and J gave up 2 bases; unmatched junction bases: 1. CDR1 is MNHEY and CDR2 is SVGAGI in the germline V gene. CDR3 in DNA: TGTGCCAGCAGAACAGGGGCCTACAATGAGCAGTTCTTC. Translating it yields CASRTGAYNEQFF.

This clone came up once. This chain joins TRBV28 and TRBJ1-2, with D unclear. Germline V CDR1 and CDR2: MDHEN, SYDVKM. The CDR3 is 12 residues long. V was trimmed by 4 bases and J by 8 bases, leaving 11 bases between them. The CDR3 is CASSSREEGYTF. As DNA, the CDR3 is TGTGCCAGCAGTTCCCGAGAGGAGGGCTACACCTTC.